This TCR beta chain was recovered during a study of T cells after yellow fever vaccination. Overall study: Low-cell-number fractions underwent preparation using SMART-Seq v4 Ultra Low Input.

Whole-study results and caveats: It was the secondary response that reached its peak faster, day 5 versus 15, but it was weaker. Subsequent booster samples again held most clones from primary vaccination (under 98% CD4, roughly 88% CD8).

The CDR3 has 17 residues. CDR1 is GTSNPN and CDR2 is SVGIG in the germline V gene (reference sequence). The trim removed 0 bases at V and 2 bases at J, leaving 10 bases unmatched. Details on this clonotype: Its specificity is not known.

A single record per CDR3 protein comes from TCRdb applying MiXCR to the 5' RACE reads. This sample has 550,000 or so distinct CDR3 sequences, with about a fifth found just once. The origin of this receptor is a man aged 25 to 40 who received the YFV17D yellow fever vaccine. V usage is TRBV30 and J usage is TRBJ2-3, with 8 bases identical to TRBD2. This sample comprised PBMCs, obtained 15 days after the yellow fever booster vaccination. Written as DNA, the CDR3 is TGTGCCTGGAGTGTACGATGGACTAGCAAGGACACAGATACGCAGTATTTT. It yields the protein CAWSVRWTSKDTDTQYF.